This is a list of T cell receptor beta chains from one sample in a study of cytomegalovirus exposure and HLA in healthy donors. The table came from immunoSEQ multiplex PCR; TCRdb's copy has only in-frame clones and leaves some out. This sample has approximately 190,000 clones, with 75% to 90% found just once. The sample consisted of PBMCs. These receptor sequences come from a young man in good health and CMV-seropositive. Each CDR3 is given with its conserved first and last residue. Not every row has a clone size; where given, it reads once, few, many or a size class.

TRBV28	.	TRBJ1-2	CASATVDRPNYGYTF
TRBV15	once	TRBJ1-3	CATSRPRTDRSGNTIYF
TRBV29-1	once	TRBJ2-7	CSVTPRVVLEYEQYF
TRBV6-5	.	TRBJ2-1	CASRAGGDNEQFF
TRBV4-1	.	TRBJ2-5	CASSQPGQGWGETQYF
TRBV28	once	TRBJ1-1	CASRSGTGWANTEAFF
TRBV19	.	TRBJ1-5	CASSPGGSGGQPQHF
TRBV4-2	.	TRBJ2-1	CASSQGPSEINEQFF
TRBV6-1	.	TRBJ2-1	CASSGLAGGHNEQFF
TRBV15	.	TRBJ1-5	CATSSPGGGQPQHF
TRBV9	.	TRBJ1-5	CASSPGGVNQPQHF
TRBV27	.	TRBJ2-1	CASSWGGAGSYNEQFF
TRBV7-2	.	TRBJ1-3	CASSSRTGRDTIYF
TRBV7-8	.	TRBJ1-5	CASSLGQNSNQPQHF
TRBV5-1	.	TRBJ2-7	CASSLLTGPAEGTYEQYF
TRBV2	few	TRBJ2-7	CASSEGDRGRLEQYF
TRBV7-3	.	TRBJ2-1	CASSQGGLADYNEQFF
TRBV5-4	.	TRBJ2-7	CASSLGLGEQYF
TRBV7-9	.	TRBJ2-2	CASTLKDREGTGELFF
TRBV4-3	.	TRBJ2-1	CASSQDRGGAREDEQFF
TRBV7-2	.	TRBJ2-5	CASSLASRKETQYF
TRBV7-3	.	TRBJ2-3	CASSLPGSDTQYF
TRBV27	once	TRBJ1-1	CASRIGGWSGDTEAFF
TRBV12-5	.	TRBJ2-7	CASGLVLGTDIDEQYF
TRBV27	.	TRBJ1-2	CASSPQDSYYGYTF
TRBV28	.	TRBJ1-2	CASTRGTGKIAYGYTF
TRBV9	.	TRBJ1-2	CASRPPAAAVAGYTF
TRBV5-5	once	TRBJ2-7	CASSPAGGYYEQYF
TRBV30	.	TRBJ1-1	CAWSRGTEAFF
TRBV18	.	TRBJ2-7	CASSPFERDLSYEQYF
TRBV7-2	.	TRBJ2-3	CASSSGTTIDTQYF
TRBV6-1	once	TRBJ1-5	CASSEAGGFNQPQHF
TRBV2	.	TRBJ2-3	CATRTPWGDTQYF
TRBV2	.	TRBJ2-5	CASRGRGNQETQYF
TRBV27	once	TRBJ2-7	CASRSLAGSYEQYF
TRBV5-8	once	TRBJ2-3	CASSLTGGGADTQYF
TRBV7-3	.	TRBJ1-1	CASSSVTGGPGEAFF
TRBV6-1	.	TRBJ1-5	CASSVDSYSNQPQHF
TRBV28	once	TRBJ2-7	CASSLGGASYEQYF
TRBV9	once	TRBJ2-2	CASSASSGSIGELFF
TRBV27	.	TRBJ1-3	CASSAQDPGQGSSGNTIYF
TRBV30	.	TRBJ2-7	CAWSKGGEQYF
TRBV5-1	.	TRBJ2-5	CASSGGLAGVAETQYF
TRBV7-9	.	TRBJ2-7	CASSLGDRVGEQYF
TRBV19	few	TRBJ2-7	CATTSSSYEQYF
TRBV7-3	.	TRBJ2-1	CASSFQAGRLNEQFF
TRBV5-1	.	TRBJ2-7	CASSYRVWSSYEQYF
TRBV6-1	.	TRBJ1-2	CASSERSRAYGYTF
TRBV19	.	TRBJ2-7	CASSFLVAYEQYF
TRBV28	.	TRBJ2-5	CASSLGRALMGTQYF